This TCR beta chain was captured by sequencing in a study of T-cell memory formation after mild COVID-19. This clonotype was picked up a small number of times. Its target is unknown. This CDR3 has 17 residues. Germline V gene lookup returns CDR1 SGHTA and CDR2 FQGNSA. V gave up 2 bases and J gave up 5 bases; unmatched junction bases: 7. Each CDR3 protein gets one entry after TCRdb re-called the 5' RACE reads with MiXCR. The sample gives around 340,000 distinct CDR3 sequences, over 10% of which show up once; about 21% is in the top ten. Whole-study results and caveats: Proof of SARS-CoV-2 specificity was absent for the second-wave clones that crested on day 37.

The sequence was collected from a man between 18 and 35 years old who had mild COVID-19 (a few samples of this study predate the infection). Cell type and time point are not known. Sequencing was performed on PBMCs or a T cell subset sorted from them (not recorded which). The chain couples TRBV7-2 to TRBJ2-5; 14 bases map to TRBD2. The CDR3 is CASSLLGLAGEGETQYF. CDR3 coding DNA: TGTGCCAGCAGCTTATTGGGACTAGCGGGGGAGGGGGAGACCCAGTACTTC.